This T cell receptor beta chain was captured by sequencing in a study of shared clonotypes between healthy human individuals. Naive CD8 cells lacked CD45RO and underwent positive selection for CCR7, leaving out terminally differentiated effector memory CD45RA+ cells. A word on this clone: What it recognizes is unknown.

Study-level points and caveats: Generation probability values for non-shared clonotypes were lower than those for clonotypes shared by all four donors.

The authors loaded 200 ng DNA, 27,000 or so T cell genomes, into sorted-subset replicate PCRs. Using immunoSEQ multiplex PCR, the repertoire was profiled, and TCRdb retains in-frame clones only, with some absent. The repertoire consists of about 1,900,000 clones, with approximately 95% occurring once and the leading ten covering less than 1.5%. The CDR3 covers 14 residues. V shed 4 bases and J 2 bases; nucleotides not matched to a gene: 3. CDR1 is MNHEY and CDR2 is SMNVEV in the germline V gene (reference sequence). The source of this sequence is a man younger than 35 in good health. Input material: naive CD8+ T cells sorted from blood. V gene TRBV27 combines with J gene TRBJ2-5, with 8 bases fitting TRBD1. For the CDR3, the DNA is TGTGCCAGCAGTTCATGGGACAGGCAAGAGACCCAGTACTTC. Its protein is CASSSWDRQETQYF.